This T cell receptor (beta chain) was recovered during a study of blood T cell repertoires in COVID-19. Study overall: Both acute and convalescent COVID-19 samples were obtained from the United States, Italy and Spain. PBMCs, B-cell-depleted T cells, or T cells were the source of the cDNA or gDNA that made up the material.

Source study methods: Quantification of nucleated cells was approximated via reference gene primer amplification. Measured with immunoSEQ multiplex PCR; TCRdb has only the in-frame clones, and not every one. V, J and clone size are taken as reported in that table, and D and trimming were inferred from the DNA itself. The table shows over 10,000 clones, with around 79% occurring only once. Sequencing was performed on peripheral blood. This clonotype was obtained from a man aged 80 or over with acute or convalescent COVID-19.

CDR3 nucleotides: TGCGCCAGCAGCCAAGTTGGGGGGGCCGGCTATGGCTACACCTTC. Protein: CASSQVGGAGYGYTF. The V and J genes are TRBV4-1 and TRBJ1-2, with D possibly matching TRBD1 (6 bases). Trimming took 1 base from V and 4 from J, leaving 13 bases between them. The CDR3 runs to 15 residues. Germline CDR1 is MGHRA and CDR2 is YSYEKL.